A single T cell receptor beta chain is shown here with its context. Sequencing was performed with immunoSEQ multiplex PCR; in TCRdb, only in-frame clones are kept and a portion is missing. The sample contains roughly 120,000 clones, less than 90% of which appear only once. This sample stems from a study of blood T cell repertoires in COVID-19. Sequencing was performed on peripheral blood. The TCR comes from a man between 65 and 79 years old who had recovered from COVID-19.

CDR3 loop: CASSQDRYTSTDTQYF. CDR3 DNA sequence: TGCGCCAGCAGCCAAGACAGGTACACTAGCACAGATACGCAGTATTTT. The chain has TRBV4-1 and TRBJ2-3; D remains ambiguous. V lost 0 bases and J 0 bases, leaving 10 bases between the germline ends. The CDR3 loop spans 16 amino acids. CDR1 and CDR2 (germline): MGHRA, YSYEKL.